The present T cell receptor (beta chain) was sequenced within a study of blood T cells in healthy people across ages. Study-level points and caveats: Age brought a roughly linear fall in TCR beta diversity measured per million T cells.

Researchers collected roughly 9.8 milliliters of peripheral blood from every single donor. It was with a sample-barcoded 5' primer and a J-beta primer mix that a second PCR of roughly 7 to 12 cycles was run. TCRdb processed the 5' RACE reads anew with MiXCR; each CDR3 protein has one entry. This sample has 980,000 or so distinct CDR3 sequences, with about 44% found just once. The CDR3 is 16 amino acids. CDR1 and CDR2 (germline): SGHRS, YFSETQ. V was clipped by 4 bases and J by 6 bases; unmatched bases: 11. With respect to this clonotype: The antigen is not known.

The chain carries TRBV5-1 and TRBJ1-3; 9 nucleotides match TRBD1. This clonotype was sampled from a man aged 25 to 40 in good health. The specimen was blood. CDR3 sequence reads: CASSPVPGQGENTIYF. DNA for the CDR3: TGCGCCAGCAGCCCGGTTCCGGGACAGGGTGAAAACACCATATATTTT.